The rows below give T cell receptor beta chains drawn from one sample of a study of brain T cells in children with intractable seizures. Some clones are missing from TCRdb's copy, which holds only in-frame ones; the method was immunoSEQ multiplex PCR. Of some 41,000 clones in the sample, more than 80% were seen once. Sequenced material: peripheral blood, taken at surgery. The receptor set was obtained from a girl aged 2 to 10 with tuberous sclerosis and intractable seizures. Both conserved end residues are part of each CDR3.

TRBJ1-5	TRBV19	CASSIEGNQPQHF
TRBJ1-1	TRBV19	CASSIDRGTWGNTEAFF
TRBJ2-4	TRBV5-4	CASSLYQAKNIQYF
TRBJ1-1	TRBV20-1	CSASRITEAFF
TRBJ2-7	TRBV6-5	CATQGGRATYEQYF
TRBJ1-1	TRBV7-2	CASSRDRNTEAFF
TRBJ1-2	TRBV29-1	CSVDSRYGYTF
TRBJ1-6	TRBV6-4	CASSEGQGNSPLHF
TRBJ2-2	TRBV11-2	CASSPNLGLAITGELFF
TRBJ1-2	TRBV4-1	CASSQDAQGNGYTF
TRBJ2-5	TRBV18	CASSPGNEETQYF
TRBJ1-2	TRBV6-5	CASSTGTVGGYTF
TRBJ1-2	TRBV10-2	CASSELRRDGYTF
TRBJ1-1	TRBV5-6	CASSLGTEAFF
TRBJ2-5	TRBV3-1/TRBV3-2	CASSHQLDGTQYF
TRBJ1-1	TRBV27	CASSSITGIWTEAFF
TRBJ2-2	TRBV7-2	CASSFTTSSGELFF
TRBJ2-1	TRBV9	CASSGQGKDEQFF
TRBJ2-1	TRBV6-1	CASSDRYNEQFF
TRBJ2-3	TRBV4-1	CASSQDRGLAEGDTQYF
TRBJ1-1	TRBV6-5	CASFLGQGLLAEAFF
TRBJ2-5	TRBV24-1	CATSDLMGDQETQYF
TRBJ2-3	TRBV24-1	CATSEEAITSTDTQYF
TRBJ1-1	TRBV9	CASSVRQGCTEAFF
TRBJ1-6	TRBV29-1	CSVRLAGRTNSPLHF
TRBJ2-4	TRBV12-3/TRBV12-4	CASSGVAKNIQYF
TRBJ1-2	TRBV19	CASSIGTGGDYGYTF